This T cell receptor (beta chain) was captured by sequencing in a study of T cells in tuberculosis (dated by TCRdb to the late 2010s). For the study in its entirety: The study combined CD1B tetramers and high-throughput TCR immunosequencing to characterize T cells specific for the mycobacterial lipid antigen glucose monomycolate (GMM).

Thawed, overnight-rested PBMC were stained with GMM-loaded CD1B tetramer, a Live/Dead dye and anti-CD3, then sorted on a FACS Aria II. CD1B tetramers were loaded with C32 glucose monomycolate purified from Rhodococcus equi. PBMC used for tetramer sorting had been depleted of CD14-expressing monocytes for a separate study before cryopreservation. Around 100,000 tetramer-negative cells were sorted from each donor and analyzed alongside the tetramer-positive cells. Antigen-specific T cells were sorted from a few healthy South African adults using GMM-loaded CD1B tetramers. Taken from the germline V gene, the CDR1 and CDR2 loops are MGHDK and SYGVNS. V is clipped by 7 bases and J by 6 bases, and the sequence between their germline boundaries is 12 bases long. From cysteine to phenylalanine, the CDR3 is 12 amino acids long. Kept here is only the CDR3 DNA, which spans 36 bases and is read in frame from base 1.

Because TCR-alpha and TCR-beta chains were sequenced unpaired, no information on chain pairing was available. TCR libraries were generated with the immunoSEQ multiplex PCR assay, using TCR-beta and/or TCR-alpha/delta assays for each sample. The amplified TCR libraries were sequenced on the Illumina high-throughput platform. Turning to the authors' computational methods: Clustering and dimensionality reduction relied on pairwise TCRdist distances among GMM-specific receptors from T cells that were either sorted ex vivo or expanded in vitro. Sequence motifs defined by gene usage and CDR3 content were tested for enrichment in tetramer-positive versus tetramer-negative populations. Entries here come from immuneACCESS through TCRdb and include only in-frame sequences with V and J called. Some clones fail to appear in such tables; in the studies checked, an unresolved V gene covers under half of the shortfall, and the cause of the remainder is unknown. V and J calls and clone size follow that table, whereas D and trimming were derived from the DNA. This sample gives approximately 58,000 clones in total; approximately 88% of them show up just once. The ten largest clones represent 20% to 25% of the sample.

Of note for this clone: It has no much larger one-base neighbor in the sample; base qualities were not kept.

What the authors observed across the whole study: T cells binding the CD1B-GMM tetramer with low affinity may have been missed by the stringent sort gate.

This receptor was taken from an adult woman with latent tuberculosis. The rearranged segments are TRBV25-1 and TRBJ1-1, with the D segment identity uncertain. Sequenced input: CD1b-GMM tetramer-negative cells sorted from PBMCs. The cell subset or site tag for this specimen amounts to: T cells not binding CD1B-GMM tetramer, sorted from same donor. This receptor has the CDR3 CASNSFTSEAFF. The sequenced DNA is TGTGCCAGCAACTCTTTCACTTCTGAAGCTTTCTTT.